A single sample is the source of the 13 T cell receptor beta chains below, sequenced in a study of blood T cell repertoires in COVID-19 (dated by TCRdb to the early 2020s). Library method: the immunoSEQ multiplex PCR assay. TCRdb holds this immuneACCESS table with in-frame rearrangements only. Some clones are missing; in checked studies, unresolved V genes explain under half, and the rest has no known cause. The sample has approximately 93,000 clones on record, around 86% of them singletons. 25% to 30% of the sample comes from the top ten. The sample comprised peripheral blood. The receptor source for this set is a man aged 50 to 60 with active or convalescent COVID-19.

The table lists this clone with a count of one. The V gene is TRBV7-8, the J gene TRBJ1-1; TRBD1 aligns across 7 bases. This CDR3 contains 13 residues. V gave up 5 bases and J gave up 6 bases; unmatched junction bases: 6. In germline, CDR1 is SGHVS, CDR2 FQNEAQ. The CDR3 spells CASSKDRASEAFF. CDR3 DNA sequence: TGTGCCAGCAGCAAAGACAGGGCTTCTGAAGCTTTCTTT.

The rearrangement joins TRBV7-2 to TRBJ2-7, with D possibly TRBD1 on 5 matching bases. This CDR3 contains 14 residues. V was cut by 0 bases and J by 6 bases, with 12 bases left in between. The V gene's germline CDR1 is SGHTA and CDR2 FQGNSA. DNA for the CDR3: TGTGCCAGCAGCTTAGCGCAGGGCAGGGTCGAGCAGTACTTC. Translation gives CASSLAQGRVEQYF.

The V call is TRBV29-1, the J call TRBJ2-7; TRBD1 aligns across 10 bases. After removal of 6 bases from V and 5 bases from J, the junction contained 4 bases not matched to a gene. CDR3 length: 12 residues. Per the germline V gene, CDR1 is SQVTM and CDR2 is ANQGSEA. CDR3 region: CSVPGTGDEQYF. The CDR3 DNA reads TGCAGCGTCCCCGGGACAGGGGACGAGCAGTACTTC.

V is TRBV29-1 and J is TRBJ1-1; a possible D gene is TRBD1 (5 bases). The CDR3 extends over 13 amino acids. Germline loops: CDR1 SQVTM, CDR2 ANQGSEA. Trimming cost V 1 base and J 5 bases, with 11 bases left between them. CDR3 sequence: CSVEASGGTEAFF. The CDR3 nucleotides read TGCAGCGTTGAAGCGTCGGGGGGAACTGAAGCTTTCTTT.

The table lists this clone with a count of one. CDR3 residues: CASSVPRGNTEAFF. The CDR3 DNA is TGTGCCAGTAGTGTCCCCAGGGGGAACACTGAAGCTTTCTTT. The gene calls are TRBV19 and TRBJ1-1; D possibly corresponds to TRBD1 (6 bases). This CDR3 has 14 residues. Deletions cut 5 bases from V and 1 base from J, with 11 bases between. Germline V gene sequence: CDR1 LNHDA, CDR2 SQIVND (reference sequence).

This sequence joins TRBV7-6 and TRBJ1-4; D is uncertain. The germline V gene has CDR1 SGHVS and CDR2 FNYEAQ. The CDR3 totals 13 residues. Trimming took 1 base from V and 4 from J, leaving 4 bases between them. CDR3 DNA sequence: TGTGCCAGCAGCTTAGTCATTAATGAAAAACTGTTTTTT. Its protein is CASSLVINEKLFF.

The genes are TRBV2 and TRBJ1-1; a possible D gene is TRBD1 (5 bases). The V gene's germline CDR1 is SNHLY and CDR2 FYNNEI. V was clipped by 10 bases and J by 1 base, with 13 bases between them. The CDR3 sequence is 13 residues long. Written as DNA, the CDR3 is TGTGCCACCGGTCAAACAGGGAACACTGAAGCTTTCTTT. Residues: CATGQTGNTEAFF.

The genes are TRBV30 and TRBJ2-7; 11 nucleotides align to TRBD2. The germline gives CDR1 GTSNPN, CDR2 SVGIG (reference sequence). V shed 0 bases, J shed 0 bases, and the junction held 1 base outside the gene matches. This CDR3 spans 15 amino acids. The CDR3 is CAWSVLAGVSYEQYF. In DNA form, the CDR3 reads TGTGCCTGGAGTGTACTAGCGGGGGTCTCCTACGAGCAGTACTTC.

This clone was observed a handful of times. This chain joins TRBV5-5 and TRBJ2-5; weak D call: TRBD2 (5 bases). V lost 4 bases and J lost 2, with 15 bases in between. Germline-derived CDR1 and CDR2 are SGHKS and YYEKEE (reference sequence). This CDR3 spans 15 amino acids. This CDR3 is CASSGVGWEQETQYF. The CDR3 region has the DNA TGTGCCAGCAGCGGGGTGGGGTGGGAGCAAGAGACCCAGTACTTC.

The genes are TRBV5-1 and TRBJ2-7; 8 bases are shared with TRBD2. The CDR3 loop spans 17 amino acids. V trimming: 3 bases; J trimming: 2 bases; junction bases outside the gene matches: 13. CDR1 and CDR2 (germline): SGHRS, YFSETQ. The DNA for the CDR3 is TGCGCCAGCAGCTACCATTCGGGGGGGGAACACACCTACGAGCAGTACTTC. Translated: CASSYHSGGEHTYEQYF.

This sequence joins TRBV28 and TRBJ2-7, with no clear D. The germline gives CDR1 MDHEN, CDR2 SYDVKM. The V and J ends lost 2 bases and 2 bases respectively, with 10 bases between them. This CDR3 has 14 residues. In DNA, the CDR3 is TGTGCCAGCAGTTTAGAACAGCCGACCTACGAGCAGTACTTC. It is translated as CASSLEQPTYEQYF.

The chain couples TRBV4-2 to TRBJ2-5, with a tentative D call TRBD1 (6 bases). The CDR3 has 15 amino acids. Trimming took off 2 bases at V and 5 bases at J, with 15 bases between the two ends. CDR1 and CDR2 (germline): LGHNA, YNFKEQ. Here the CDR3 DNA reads TGTGCCAGCAGCCAATCTCCGGGACATGAGGAGACCCAGTACTTC. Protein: CASSQSPGHEETQYF.

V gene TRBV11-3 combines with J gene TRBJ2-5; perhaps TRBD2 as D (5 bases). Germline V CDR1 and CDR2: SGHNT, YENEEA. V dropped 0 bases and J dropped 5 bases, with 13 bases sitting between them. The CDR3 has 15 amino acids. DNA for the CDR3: TGTGCCAGCAGCTTAGATTCGGCTAGCCGGGAGACCCAGTACTTC. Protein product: CASSLDSASRETQYF. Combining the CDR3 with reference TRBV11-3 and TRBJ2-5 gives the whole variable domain EAGVVQSPRYKIIEKKQPVAFWCNPISGHNTLYWYLQNLGQGPELLIRYENEEAVDDSQLPKDRFSAERLKGVDSTLKIQPAELGDSAVYLCASSLDSASRETQYFGPGTRLLVL.